A single sample gave rise to the 32 T cell receptor beta chains below, sequenced in a study of T cells in Graves' hyperthyroidism and ophthalmopathy. TCR beta CDR3 regions were amplified from RNA transcripts. HTBI primers drove first-round RT-PCR of the TCR CDR3. TCRdb redid the calling of the multiplex PCR reads with MiXCR, one entry per CDR3 protein. The sample holds around 600,000 distinct CDR3 sequences, roughly 15% seen once. The specimen sequenced was blood. These receptors came from a woman in her 50s with Graves' ophthalmopathy.

V is TRBV2 and J is TRBJ2-6; the match to TRBD1 covers 9 bases. Germline CDR1 SNHLY, CDR2 FYNNEI. Unmatched junction bases numbered 6, after V lost 5 bases and J lost 4 bases. The length of the CDR3 is 16 residues. The CDR3 bases are TGTGCCAGCAGTCTTAGGACAGGGGTCGGGGCCAACGTCCTGACTTTC. Protein: CASSLRTGVGANVLTF.

This clonotype was seen many times. The gene calls are TRBV5-1 and TRBJ2-6, with D possibly called TRBD1 or TRBD2 (5 bases each). V lost 4 bases to trimming and J lost 1 base, with 12 bases between them. CDR1 and CDR2 from the germline V gene are SGHRS and YFSETQ. The CDR3 loop spans 16 amino acids. The DNA of the CDR3 is TGCGCCAGCAGCCCGGCTGGGGGTTCTGGGGCCAACGTCCTGACTTTC. Its protein product is CASSPAGGSGANVLTF. The full variable domain, completed using reference TRBV5-1 and TRBJ2-6, is KAGVTQTPRYLIKTRGQQVTLSCSPISGHRSVSWYQQTPGQGLQFLFEYFSETQRNKGNFPGRFSGRQFSNSRSEMNVSTLELGDSALYLCASSPAGGSGANVLTFGAGSRLTVL.

Here the CDR3 DNA reads TGCGCCAGCAGCCAAGATTATGGGCAGATCACAGATACGCAGTATTTT. Residues: CASSQDYGQITDTQYF. V gene TRBV4-3 combines with J gene TRBJ2-3; no firm D call. Germline lookup yields CDR1 LGHNA and CDR2 YSLEER. V was cut by 0 bases and J by 2 bases, with 12 bases left in between. This CDR3 spans 16 amino acids.

This clonotype was recorded many times. The V and J genes are TRBV28 and TRBJ1-1; D perhaps matches TRBD1 (6 bases). The CDR3 is 12 amino acids. V gave up 1 base and J gave up 9 bases, with 9 bases separating them. Germline loops: CDR1 MDHEN, CDR2 SYDVKM. DNA for the CDR3: TGTGCCAGCAGTTTATACAGGGATAAAGCTTTCTTT. Protein product: CASSLYRDKAFF.

This clonotype has just a few counts. The chain couples TRBV19 to TRBJ2-5, with TRBD1 matching over 9 bases. V was pared by 4 bases and J by 5 bases, with 8 bases of the junction left unmatched. Looked up from germline, CDR1 is LNHDA and CDR2 is SQIVND (reference sequence). The CDR3 sequence is 15 residues long. CDR3 nucleotide sequence: TGTGCCAGTAGTACAGGGACAGGGTTTCGGGAGACCCAGTACTTC. It encodes CASSTGTGFRETQYF.

This clonotype was seen ten or more times. The chain couples TRBV27 to TRBJ2-7, with TRBD2 identical over 10 bases. This CDR3 has 15 residues. V lost 4 bases and J lost 2; bases outside the gene matches: 5. The germline V gene encodes CDR1 MNHEY and CDR2 SMNVEV (reference sequence). CDR3 protein: CASSSRSGRAYEQYF. The DNA for the CDR3 is TGTGCCAGCAGTTCTCGGAGCGGGAGGGCCTACGAGCAGTACTTC.

This clonotype was observed at least ten times. The chain employs TRBV18 and TRBJ2-1; D gene ambiguous. This CDR3 has 11 amino acids. The V end was cut by 3 bases, the J end by 9 bases, with 6 bases between. Germline CDR1 is KGHSH and CDR2 is LQKENI. The chain's CDR3 is CASSPAVEQFF. CDR3 DNA sequence: TGTGCCAGCTCACCGGCCGTTGAGCAGTTCTTC.

This clonotype was recorded at least ten times. This sequence joins TRBV20-1 and TRBJ2-7; no clear D. This CDR3 is 12 amino acids long. Germline values: CDR1 DFQATT, CDR2 SNEGSKA (reference sequence). V gave up 1 base and J gave up 0 bases, with 4 bases separating them. The CDR3 region has the DNA TGCAGTGCTAGAGTGGGCTCCTACGAGCAGTACTTC. Translation gives CSARVGSYEQYF.

V gene TRBV5-1 combines with J gene TRBJ2-2, with D perhaps being TRBD1 or TRBD2 (5 bases each). The germline V gene has CDR1 SGHRS and CDR2 YFSETQ. CDR3 length equals 15 residues. Trimming shortened V by 3 bases and J by 0 bases, and 9 bases separated the two germline ends. The CDR3 region is CASSSVGANTGELFF. For the CDR3, the DNA is TGCGCCAGCAGCTCCGTGGGGGCGAACACCGGGGAGCTGTTTTTT.

Many counts were recorded for this clonotype. This sequence joins TRBV3-1 and TRBJ1-4; D unclear. The CDR3 totals 15 residues. The V end lost 6 bases, the J end lost 0 bases, and 11 bases lay between the germline ends. Germline-derived CDR1 and CDR2 are LGHDT and YNNKEL (reference sequence). This chain's CDR3 is CASRSYTSTNEKLFF. The CDR3 DNA reads as TGTGCCAGCAGATCGTACACATCAACTAATGAAAAACTGTTTTTT.

Of note for this clonotype: One base away lies a much larger clone, so this may be a sequencing read error. V gene TRBV7-2 combines with J gene TRBJ1-6; no reliable D call. Looked up from germline, CDR1 is SGHTA and CDR2 is FQGNSA. Trimming shortened V by 4 bases and J by 5 bases, and 15 bases separated the two germline ends. The CDR3 has 16 residues. The DNA for the CDR3 is TGTGCCAGCAGCTCTCGCCGGACGGGAAATAATTCACCCCTCCACTTT. This encodes CASSSRRTGNNSPLHF.

This rearrangement joins TRBV20-1 to TRBJ1-5; D possibly corresponds to TRBD1 (5 bases). The germline gives CDR1 DFQATT, CDR2 SNEGSKA (reference sequence). The CDR3 has 16 amino acids. V gave up 0 bases and J gave up 2 bases, with 14 bases separating them. CDR3 bases: TGCAGTGCTAGAGATCCGGGAGGGGTGGGCAATCAGCCCCAGCATTTT. Translating gives CSARDPGGVGNQPQHF.

This clonotype was seen ten or more times. This sequence joins TRBV6-1 and TRBJ2-7; 8 positions match TRBD1. CDR1 and CDR2 from the germline V gene are MNHNS and SASEGT. The CDR3 contains 14 residues. With 4 bases clipped from V and 0 bases from J, the junction kept 2 bases outside the gene matches. CDR3 bases: TGTGCCAGCAGTGGGGACAGGAGCTCCTACGAGCAGTACTTC. Amino acid sequence: CASSGDRSSYEQYF.

This clonotype was seen ten or more times. V usage is TRBV13 and J usage is TRBJ1-3, with D perhaps TRBD1 (5 bases). This CDR3 is built from 16 residues. In germline, CDR1 is PRHDT, CDR2 FYEKMQ (reference sequence). The V and J ends lost 2 bases and 0 bases respectively, with 11 bases between them. The CDR3 region has the DNA TGTGCCAGCAGCTTACGGGACCCCGTCTCTGGAAACACCATATATTTT. It specifies CASSLRDPVSGNTIYF.

The chain is built from TRBV7-2 and TRBJ2-1, with no clear D. Germline CDR1 is SGHTA and CDR2 is FQGNSA. Trimming stripped 0 bases from V and 5 bases from J, with 5 bases between. The length of the CDR3 is 13 residues. CDR3 nucleotide sequence: TGTGCCAGCAGCTTAGCCCGGGACAATGAGCAGTTCTTC. Its protein is CASSLARDNEQFF.

This clonotype has only a few counts. The chain uses TRBV28 and TRBJ2-7, with 9 bases fitting TRBD1. V trimming: 7 bases; J trimming: 1 base; junction bases outside the gene matches: 2. The germline V gene encodes CDR1 MDHEN and CDR2 SYDVKM. The CDR3 has 13 amino acids. The CDR3 DNA sequence: TGTGCCAGCAACGGACAGGGGTCCTACGAGCAGTACTTC. Its translation is CASNGQGSYEQYF.

This clonotype was counted at least ten times. The V gene is TRBV12-3 or TRBV12-4, the J gene TRBJ2-3; 9 nucleotides align to TRBD2. This CDR3 has 16 residues. With V trimmed by 7 bases and J by 4 bases, 12 bases remained unmatched. CDR3 DNA sequence: TGTGCCAGCACCCCGGTAGCGGGAGATTTAGCAGATACGCAGTATTTT. Its translation is CASTPVAGDLADTQYF.

For the CDR3, the DNA is TGTGCCAGCAGCGTAGGGGTGGACAGCGCTTTATGGCCCCAGCATTTT. This encodes CASSVGVDSALWPQHF. The chain employs TRBV9 and TRBJ1-5, with D perhaps matching TRBD1 (6 bases). Germline CDR1 and CDR2: SGDLS and YYNGEE. The V end was cut by 0 bases, the J end by 9 bases, with 19 bases between. This CDR3 has 16 amino acids.

The chain couples TRBV7-3 to TRBJ2-1, with 11 bases lining up with TRBD2. CDR1 is SGHTA, CDR2 FQGTGA, per germline. Trimming at V came to 4 bases and at J to 7 bases, leaving 9 bases not matched to a gene. The CDR3 is 16 amino acids. The CDR3 reads CASSSLLAGDQNEQFF. CDR3 sequence (DNA): TGTGCCAGCAGCTCTTTACTAGCGGGAGATCAGAATGAGCAGTTCTTC.

On this clonotype itself: A read error is possible here, since a much larger clone lies one base away. The chain is built from TRBV20-1 and TRBJ2-3, with 10 nucleotides matching TRBD2. The CDR3 has 16 residues. The germline V gene has CDR1 DFQATT and CDR2 SNEGSKA (reference sequence). The CDR3 nucleotides are TGCAGTGCAGAACCTTCGGTAGCGGGAGGCCGGGATACGCATTATTTT. This gives the protein CSAEPSVAGGRDTHYF.

Many counts were recorded for this clonotype. V usage is TRBV6-1 and J usage is TRBJ2-2; 7 bases map to TRBD1. The J segment lost 1 base and the V segment lost 6 bases, leaving 5 bases of the junction unmatched. The CDR3 loop spans 15 amino acids. The germline CDR1 and CDR2 sequences are MNHNS and SASEGT. The CDR3 spells CASRRRDRNTGELFF. The CDR3 DNA sequence: TGTGCCAGCAGAAGACGGGACAGGAACACCGGGGAGCTGTTTTTT.

The sample holds a few counts of this clonotype. The rearrangement links TRBV7-6 to TRBJ1-2; TRBD1 aligns across 7 bases. The trim removed 4 bases at V and 4 bases at J, leaving 9 bases unmatched. Germline CDR1 and CDR2: SGHVS and FNYEAQ. The CDR3 is 15 amino acids. CDR3 amino acids: CASSSSNRGIYGYTF. Written as DNA, the CDR3 is TGTGCCAGCAGCTCATCCAACAGGGGCATCTATGGCTACACCTTC.

This clonotype has a handful of counts. The chain joins TRBV5-6 to TRBJ2-3; D gene ambiguous. This CDR3 has 14 residues. Trimming removed 7 bases at V and 2 bases at J, with 14 bases between. The germline V gene has CDR1 SGHDT and CDR2 YYEEEE. For the CDR3, the DNA is TGTGCCAGCCTATCATGGGTGTCCACAGATACGCAGTATTTT. As protein: CASLSWVSTDTQYF.

This clonotype came up a few times. This rearrangement joins TRBV20-1 to TRBJ2-7; D may be TRBD2 (6 bases). V dropped 0 bases and J dropped 9 bases, with 21 bases sitting between them. This CDR3 has 15 amino acids. Looked up from germline, CDR1 is DFQATT and CDR2 is SNEGSKA (reference sequence). The CDR3 sequence is CSARDRASVGSVQYF. The CDR3 DNA reads as TGCAGTGCTAGAGATCGAGCTAGCGTGGGTTCGGTGCAGTACTTC.

This clonotype has only a few counts. The CDR3 bases are TGTGCCAGCAGGGGGACAAACACCGGGGAGCTGTTTTTT. Translation gives CASRGTNTGELFF. V usage is TRBV7-2 and J usage is TRBJ2-2; maybe TRBD1 (6 bases). Germline values: CDR1 SGHTA, CDR2 FQGNSA. Trimming stripped 6 bases from V and 2 bases from J, with 7 bases between. This CDR3 is built from 13 residues.

This clonotype was recorded many times. The genes are TRBV24-1 and TRBJ2-1, with 11 bases matching TRBD1. Trimming cost V 3 bases and J 3 bases; bases outside gene matches: 3. The CDR3 has 16 amino acids. Germline V gene sequence: CDR1 KGHDR, CDR2 SFDVKD. As DNA, the CDR3 is TGTGCCACCAGTGATCCCGGGACAGGGGGCTACAATGAGCAGTTCTTC. Translating it yields CATSDPGTGGYNEQFF.

The chain is built from TRBV7-3 and TRBJ2-1; TRBD2 agrees at 11 bases. In germline, CDR1 is SGHTA, CDR2 FQGTGA. V gave up 4 bases and J gave up 10 bases; unmatched junction bases: 9. The CDR3 is 15 amino acids. The CDR3 loop is CASSSSLAGGREQFF. The CDR3 nucleotides are TGTGCCAGCAGCTCCTCTCTAGCGGGAGGCCGGGAGCAGTTCTTC.

Only a few counts were recorded for this clonotype. The chain couples TRBV15 to TRBJ1-2; D remains unclear. CDR1 is LNHNV and CDR2 is YYDKDF in the germline V gene (reference sequence). The CDR3 is 17 residues long. Trimming left V 0 bases short and J 0 bases short, with 14 bases between. In nucleotides, the CDR3 is TGTGCCACCAGCAGAGATAGTTTTCCAGGCGCTAACTATGGCTACACCTTC. Translation: CATSRDSFPGANYGYTF.

This clonotype showed up many times. This chain joins TRBV6-2 or TRBV6-3 and TRBJ2-1; TRBD2 might be the D (6 bases). Germline V gene lookup returns CDR1 MNHEY and CDR2 SVGEGT. The CDR3 has 12 residues. V was trimmed by 1 base and J by 9 bases, leaving 7 bases between them. This chain's CDR3 is CASSYFSGEQFF. The CDR3 nucleotides are TGTGCCAGCAGTTACTTTAGCGGTGAGCAGTTCTTC.

At least ten counts were recorded for this clonotype. This sequence joins TRBV6-1 and TRBJ1-2; 11 bases are a match to TRBD1. J lost 8 bases, V lost 4 bases, and 9 bases had no gene match. The CDR3 is 15 residues long. Germline-derived CDR1 and CDR2 are MNHNS and SASEGT. The CDR3 region has the DNA TGTGCCAGCAGTGGAGGGACAGGGGGGACAGGGGGCTACACCTTC. The encoded protein is CASSGGTGGTGGYTF.

The V call is TRBV9, the J call TRBJ1-6; 8 bases fit TRBD1. J was trimmed by 7 bases and V by 3 bases; bases with no gene match: 3. The germline gives CDR1 SGDLS, CDR2 YYNGEE. The CDR3 runs 14 residues. CDR3 sequence reads: CASSGQGANSPLHF. CDR3 in DNA: TGTGCCAGCAGCGGGCAGGGGGCGAATTCACCCCTCCACTTT.

V is TRBV6-2 or TRBV6-3 and J is TRBJ1-2; D unclear. V was trimmed by 2 bases and J by 8 bases, leaving 9 bases between them. The CDR3 runs to 12 residues. Germline values: CDR1 MNHEY, CDR2 SVGEGT. CDR3 sequence reads: CASSYDGWGYTF. The DNA of the CDR3 is TGTGCCAGCAGTTACGACGGCTGGGGCTACACCTTC.